This note documents a single T cell receptor (beta chain) sequence. Sequencing used immunoSEQ multiplex PCR; TCRdb keeps in-frame clones, though not all of them. This table has about 960,000 clones, less than 85% appearing once. This sample is part of a study of shared clonotypes between healthy human individuals. The CDR3 consists of 10 residues. Trimming took off 4 bases at V and 7 bases at J, with 4 bases between the two ends. Per the germline V gene, CDR1 is DFQATT and CDR2 is SNEGSKA (reference sequence). Sequenced material: memory CD4+ T cells sorted from blood. Subset noted: CD45RA-negative fraction. This chain links TRBV20-1 with TRBJ2-2; D gene ambiguous. This sequence originates from a man younger than 35 in good health. CDR3 sequence reads: CSAMSGELFF. The CDR3 nucleotides read TGCAGTGCTATGAGCGGGGAGCTGTTTTTT.